This TCR beta chain was recorded in a study of cytomegalovirus exposure and HLA in healthy donors. Study-wide results and caveats: Upon later analysis, TCR association rates were observed to vary by HLA locus, being highest for DRB1 and lowest for HLA-C. According to an earlier analysis, most TCR beta V segments yielded productive rearrangements about 90% or about 30% of the time. The authors assumed roughly uniform sequencing depth across donors for presence/absence analyses. The CMV antigen specificity of a few CMV-associated chains was confirmed through in vitro analysis.

V dropped 0 bases and J dropped 1 base, with 3 bases sitting between them. The CDR3 loop spans 13 amino acids. Germline V gene data show CDR1 as SGHVS and CDR2 as FQNEAQ. Notes on this clone: Its antigen remains unidentified.

The PCR used 60 Vbeta and 13 Jbeta primers. Some clones are missing from TCRdb's copy, which holds only in-frame ones; the method was immunoSEQ multiplex PCR. This table lists over 110,000 clones. The TCR comes from a male donor in good health and CMV-seronegative. Sequencing was done on a sample of PBMCs. The gene calls are TRBV7-8 and TRBJ1-1; D is ambiguous. The CDR3 nucleotides read TGTGCCAGCAGCTTAGCTCGGAACACTGAAGCTTTCTTT. Translating gives CASSLARNTEAFF.